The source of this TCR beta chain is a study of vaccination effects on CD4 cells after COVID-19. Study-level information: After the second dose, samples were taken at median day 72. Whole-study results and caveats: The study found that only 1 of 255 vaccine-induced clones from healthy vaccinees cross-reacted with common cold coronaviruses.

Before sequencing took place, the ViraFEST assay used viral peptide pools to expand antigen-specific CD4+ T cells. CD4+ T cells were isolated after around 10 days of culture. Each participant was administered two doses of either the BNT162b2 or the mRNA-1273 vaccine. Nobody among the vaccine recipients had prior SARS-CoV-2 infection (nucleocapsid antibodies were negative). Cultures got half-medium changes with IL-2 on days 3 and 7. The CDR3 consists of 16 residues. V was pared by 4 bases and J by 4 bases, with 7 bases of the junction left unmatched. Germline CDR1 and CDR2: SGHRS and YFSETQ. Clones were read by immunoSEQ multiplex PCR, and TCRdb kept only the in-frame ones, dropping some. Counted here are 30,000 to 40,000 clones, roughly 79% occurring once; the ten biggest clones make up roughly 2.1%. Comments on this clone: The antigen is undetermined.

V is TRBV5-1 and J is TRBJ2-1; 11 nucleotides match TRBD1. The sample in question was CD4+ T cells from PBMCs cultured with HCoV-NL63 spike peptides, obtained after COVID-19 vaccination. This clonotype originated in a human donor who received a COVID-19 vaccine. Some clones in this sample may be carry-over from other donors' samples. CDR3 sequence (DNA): TGCGCCAGCAGCGGCGGACAGGGGGCTGTTTACAATGAGCAGTTCTTC. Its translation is CASSGGQGAVYNEQFF.